One sample yielded the 13 T cell receptor beta chains listed below, sequenced in a study of shared clonotypes between healthy human individuals. Sequenced by immunoSEQ multiplex PCR; TCRdb stores in-frame clones only, minus some. The sample holds around 2.5 million clones, 80% to 95% seen once. Sequenced sample: naive CD4+ T cells from PBMCs. The subset here: CD45RA+ positively selected. These receptor sequences come from a man aged 18 to 29 in good health. Some clones in this sample may be carry-over from other donors' samples.

Note on this clone: The same CDR3 can be traced to other DNA sequences in this sample. DNA of the CDR3: TGTGCCAGCAGCAAACTAGCGGGAGGGTCCTACGAGCAGTACTTC. This encodes CASSKLAGGSYEQYF. The rearrangement links TRBV11-2 to TRBJ2-7; TRBD2 aligns across 13 bases. Germline assignment: CDR1 SGHAT and CDR2 FQNNGV. The CDR3 is made up of 15 amino acids. V shed 5 bases and J 1 base; nucleotides not matched to a gene: 2.

The rearrangement links TRBV7-9 to TRBJ2-2; 13 nucleotides line up with TRBD2. Germline assignment: CDR1 SEHNR and CDR2 FQNEAQ (reference sequence). Trimming at V came to 5 bases and at J to 6 bases, leaving 6 bases not matched to a gene. The CDR3 runs 16 residues. CDR3 amino acids: CASSRTSGRASGELFF. The CDR3 coding sequence is TGTGCCAGCAGCCGTACTAGCGGGAGGGCTTCCGGGGAGCTGTTTTTT.

The chain uses TRBV7-9 and TRBJ1-2; 8 positions match TRBD1. Germline-derived CDR1 and CDR2 are SEHNR and FQNEAQ (reference sequence). J lost 2 bases, V lost 4 bases, and 15 bases had no gene match. The CDR3 extends over 18 amino acids. CDR3 nucleotide sequence: TGTGCCAGCAGCTCTGGGGGGTTCCGGGACAGGCTGAACTATGGCTACACCTTC. This translates into CASSSGGFRDRLNYGYTF.

This clone was seen just once. V and J are TRBV11-2 and TRBJ2-7; 7 nucleotides agree with TRBD2. Germline V gene sequence: CDR1 SGHAT, CDR2 FQNNGV. The CDR3 is 15 amino acids. V lost 3 bases, J lost 1 base, and 6 bases stayed unmatched. The CDR3 DNA follows: TGTGCCAGCAGCTTCACTAGCGATGCTTCCTACGAGCAGTACTTC. Protein sequence: CASSFTSDASYEQYF.

This sequence joins TRBV4-1 and TRBJ1-2; D is possibly TRBD1 (5 bases). The CDR3 sequence is 17 residues long. V was clipped by 4 bases and J by 2 bases, with 20 bases between them. In germline, CDR1 is MGHRA, CDR2 YSYEKL. The CDR3 nucleotides are TGCGCCAGCAGCCCCAACTCGTTGCGGGGGACCAACTATGGCTACACCTTC. This translates into CASSPNSLRGTNYGYTF.

The chain carries TRBV4-3 and TRBJ2-5, with 7 bases that match TRBD2. Germline lookup yields CDR1 LGHNA and CDR2 YSLEER. CDR3 length: 16 amino acids. With V trimmed by 0 bases and J by 5 bases, 9 bases remained unmatched. The CDR3: CASSQEGVGSGETQYF. The DNA of the CDR3 is TGCGCCAGCAGCCAAGAAGGAGTGGGTAGCGGGGAGACCCAGTACTTC.

The count of this clone is one. The chain uses TRBV25-1 and TRBJ1-1, with D hard to call. The CDR3 has 13 residues. Trimming removed 1 base from V and 5 bases from J, with 8 bases in between. Per the germline V gene, CDR1 is MGHDK and CDR2 is SYGVNS. The CDR3 loop reads CASSEWTGTEAFF. DNA of the CDR3: TGTGCCAGCAGTGAATGGACCGGGACTGAAGCTTTCTTT. The entire variable domain, with the rest obtained from reference TRBV25-1 and TRBJ1-1, is as follows: EADIYQTPRYLVIGTGKKITLECSQTMGHDKMYWYQQDPGMELHLIHYSYGVNSTEKGDLSSESTVSRIRTEHFPLTLESARPSHTSQYLCASSEWTGTEAFFGQGTRLTVV.

As to this clone: Other nucleotide sequences from this sample produce the same CDR3. This chain joins TRBV10-3 and TRBJ1-1; D remains ambiguous. In germline, CDR1 is ENHRY, CDR2 SYGVKD. V lost 1 base, J lost 1 base, and 7 bases lay in between. This CDR3 spans 14 amino acids. The CDR3 DNA reads TGTGCCATCAGTGAGTTTTCCAGGAACACTGAAGCTTTCTTT. Its protein is CAISEFSRNTEAFF.

This sequence joins TRBV6-6 and TRBJ1-1, with TRBD1 as a possible D gene (5 bases). The germline gives CDR1 MNHNY, CDR2 SVGAGI (reference sequence). Trimming shortened V by 6 bases and J by 4 bases, and 9 bases separated the two germline ends. This CDR3 has 12 amino acids. CDR3 amino acids: CASRSQGTEAFF. In DNA form, the CDR3 reads TGTGCCAGCAGATCGCAGGGCACTGAAGCTTTCTTT.

The gene calls are TRBV2 and TRBJ1-3; tentatively, D is TRBD1 (6 bases). This CDR3 contains 15 residues. Germline CDR1 SNHLY, CDR2 FYNNEI. V was shortened by 1 base and J by 2 bases, with 9 bases between the two germline ends. The CDR3 DNA follows: TGTGCCAGCAGTGAAGGGACAGTCCCTGGAAACACCATATATTTT. It is translated as CASSEGTVPGNTIYF.

The gene calls are TRBV7-3 and TRBJ2-1, with 13 bases aligning to TRBD2. V was pared by 5 bases and J by 9 bases, with 10 bases of the junction left unmatched. The CDR3 runs 16 residues. CDR1 SGHTA and CDR2 FQGTGA come from the germline V gene. The CDR3: CASSAVGTSGTAEQFF. As DNA, the CDR3 is TGTGCCAGCAGCGCCGTGGGGACTAGCGGGACTGCTGAGCAGTTCTTC. Based on the CDR3 plus reference TRBV7-3 and TRBJ2-1, the full variable domain is GAGVSQTPSNKVTEKGKYVELRCDPISGHTALYWYRQSLGQGPEFLIYFQGTGAADDSGLPNDRFFAVRPEGSVSTLKIQRTERGDSAVYLCASSAVGTSGTAEQFFGPGTRLTVL.

This chain connects TRBV5-4 to TRBJ2-5, with TRBD1 as a possible D gene (5 bases). The CDR3 contains 12 residues. Trimming removed 7 bases at V and 7 bases at J, with 14 bases between. Germline V gene lookup returns CDR1 SGHNT and CDR2 YYREEE (reference sequence). This CDR3 is CASGPYDRTQYF. CDR3 DNA: TGTGCCAGCGGTCCCTACGACAGGACCCAGTACTTC.

The chain's CDR3 is CASSEARTGSLNSPLHF. The CDR3 DNA reads TGTGCCAGCAGTGAAGCGCGGACAGGGAGTTTAAATTCACCCCTCCACTTT. The rearrangement uses TRBV2 and TRBJ1-6, with 8 nucleotides matching TRBD1. V dropped 0 bases and J dropped 7; count of bases not matched to a gene: 8. The CDR3 spans 17 residues. Per the germline V gene, CDR1 is SNHLY and CDR2 is FYNNEI.